A selection of T cell receptor beta chains follows, all from one sample in a study of blood T cells in healthy people across ages. MiXCR, run by TCRdb on the 5' RACE reads, gives a single entry per CDR3 protein. The data contain 2 million or so distinct CDR3 sequences, 49% of them singletons. Sequenced input: blood. The receptor source for this set is a woman in her 40s in good health. CDR3s include the opening cysteine and the closing phenylalanine or tryptophan. Fields, in order: D gene, J gene, clone size, V gene, CDR3 DNA, CDR3 protein. A D gene is named only where the DNA matches it firmly. The size field is filled for only some rows; it gives once, few, many or a size class.

d_call: TRBD2; j_call: TRBJ2-1; clone_size: once; v_call: TRBV6-2/TRBV6-3; cdr3_nt: TGTGCCAGCAGTCAACTTCTAGCGGGGGGGAGCGATGAGCAGTTCTTC; cdr3_aa: CASSQLLAGGSDEQFF
d_call: -; j_call: TRBJ2-1; clone_size: -; v_call: TRBV6-5; cdr3_nt: TGTGCCAGCAGTCCTACCCGGACTCGGAATGAGCAGTTCTTC; cdr3_aa: CASSPTRTRNEQFF
d_call: -; j_call: TRBJ2-4; clone_size: -; v_call: TRBV7-2; cdr3_nt: TGTGCCAGCAGCTTATTGGCAGAAAACATTCAGTACTTC; cdr3_aa: CASSLLAENIQYF
d_call: -; j_call: TRBJ2-5; clone_size: -; v_call: TRBV4-2; cdr3_nt: TGTGCCAGCAGCCAAGACCGGGGGAGCAAGCAGTACTTC; cdr3_aa: CASSQDRGSKQYF
d_call: -; j_call: TRBJ1-1; clone_size: -; v_call: TRBV3-1; cdr3_nt: TGTGCCAGCAGCCATTCTTCATTAAACACTGAAGCTTTCTTT; cdr3_aa: CASSHSSLNTEAFF
d_call: -; j_call: TRBJ2-5; clone_size: -; v_call: TRBV3-1; cdr3_nt: TGTGCCAGCAGCCACCGGGTAGGGGGACAAGAGACCCAGTACTTC; cdr3_aa: CASSHRVGGQETQYF
d_call: -; j_call: TRBJ2-5; clone_size: -; v_call: TRBV6-2/TRBV6-3; cdr3_nt: TGTGCCAGCAGTTACCCGCGAAGACTCGGGCAAGAGACCCAGTACTTC; cdr3_aa: CASSYPRRLGQETQYF
d_call: TRBD1; j_call: TRBJ2-5; clone_size: -; v_call: TRBV18; cdr3_nt: TGTGTCAGCTCACCAAGAGGACAGGGGGTTCAAGAGACCCAGTACTTC; cdr3_aa: CVSSPRGQGVQETQYF
d_call: -; j_call: TRBJ2-3; clone_size: once; v_call: TRBV12-3/TRBV12-4; cdr3_nt: TGCGCCAGCAGTTACCCGGGACTGCCGGGTTCGCAGTATTTT; cdr3_aa: CASSYPGLPGSQYF
d_call: -; j_call: TRBJ2-4; clone_size: -; v_call: TRBV7-2; cdr3_nt: TGTGCCAGCAGCAGGGTAATAGATCCAGCCAAAAACATTCAGTACTTC; cdr3_aa: CASSRVIDPAKNIQYF
d_call: TRBD2; j_call: TRBJ2-7; clone_size: -; v_call: TRBV20-1; cdr3_nt: TGCAGTGCTAGCGGGGGGATCCCGATCTACGAGCAGTACTTC; cdr3_aa: CSASGGIPIYEQYF
d_call: -; j_call: TRBJ2-1; clone_size: few; v_call: TRBV20-1; cdr3_nt: TGCAGTGCTCCAGGAAGCAGTTCCAATGAGCAGTTCTTC; cdr3_aa: CSAPGSSSNEQFF
d_call: -; j_call: TRBJ2-3; clone_size: few; v_call: TRBV5-1; cdr3_nt: TGCGCCAGCAGCCAAAGCGCCGGAACTAGCACAGATACGCAGTATTTT; cdr3_aa: CASSQSAGTSTDTQYF
d_call: -; j_call: TRBJ2-1; clone_size: few; v_call: TRBV6-6; cdr3_nt: TGTGCCAGCAGTCAACCCTACAATGAGCAGTTCTTC; cdr3_aa: CASSQPYNEQFF
d_call: -; j_call: TRBJ1-5; clone_size: -; v_call: TRBV13; cdr3_nt: TGTGCCAGCAGTAACACAGGCCAGCCCCAGCATTTT; cdr3_aa: CASSNTGQPQHF
d_call: -; j_call: TRBJ2-1; clone_size: -; v_call: TRBV27; cdr3_nt: TGTGCCAGCAGTGGGCAGGCCCCTGGCGATGAGCAGTTCTTC; cdr3_aa: CASSGQAPGDEQFF